The 17 T cell receptor beta chains below were found in one sample sequenced in a study of CD8 T cells in Susac syndrome. RNA amounts of about 0.5 to 1 ug underwent reverse transcription with random hexamers. TCRdb redid the calling of the immunoSEQ multiplex PCR reads with MiXCR, one entry per CDR3 protein. The table lists roughly 200,000 distinct CDR3 sequences, nearly 97% of them singletons. The sequencing input was CD4+ T cells from PBMCs. The receptors originated from a human donor with multiple sclerosis.

The chain is built from TRBV30 and TRBJ1-6, with TRBD1 as a possible D gene (5 bases). CDR1 is GTSNPN, CDR2 SVGIG, per germline (reference sequence). The CDR3 runs 15 residues. V lost 2 bases to trimming and J lost 7 bases, with 15 bases between them. CDR3 amino acids: CAWSPVQGLNSPLHF. DNA of the CDR3: TGTGCCTGGAGTCCCGTCCAGGGTCTGAATTCACCCCTCCACTTT.

The rearrangement uses TRBV2 and TRBJ2-3; D unresolved. Germline V gives CDR1 SNHLY, CDR2 FYNNEI. This CDR3 comprises 14 residues. Trimming took 2 bases from V and 2 from J, leaving 8 bases between them. DNA of the CDR3: TGTGCCAGCAGTGAACAGCGCTTCACAGATACGCAGTATTTT. Amino acid sequence: CASSEQRFTDTQYF.

V is TRBV12-3 or TRBV12-4 and J is TRBJ2-7; D not resolved. The CDR3 extends over 16 amino acids. The V end lost 3 bases, the J end lost 4 bases, and 19 bases lay between the germline ends. This CDR3 reads CASSFELGSLTYEQYF. The CDR3 DNA follows: TGTGCCAGCAGTTTCGAGTTGGGCAGTTTGACATACGAGCAGTACTTC.

V is TRBV30 and J is TRBJ2-5, with 10 positions matching TRBD1. The J segment lost 1 base and the V segment lost 4 bases, leaving 6 bases of the junction unmatched. Germline CDR1 and CDR2: GTSNPN and SVGIG (reference sequence). The CDR3 has 15 amino acids. As DNA, the CDR3 is TGTGCCTGGAATCCGGGACAGGGGTTCCAAGAGACCCAGTACTTC. Amino acids: CAWNPGQGFQETQYF. Together with reference TRBV30 and TRBJ2-5, the CDR3 gives the full variable domain: SQTIHQWPATLVQPVGSPLSLECTVEGTSNPNLYWYRQAAGRGLQLLFYSVGIGQISSEVPQNLSASRPQDRQFILSSKKLLLSDSGFYLCAWNPGQGFQETQYFGPGTRLLVL.

This chain uses TRBV3-1 with TRBJ1-1; 7 positions agree with TRBD1. The CDR3 loop spans 15 amino acids. V dropped 4 bases and J dropped 0; count of bases not matched to a gene: 5. Germline loops: CDR1 LGHDT, CDR2 YNNKEL (reference sequence). CDR3 region: CASSRAQGMNTEAFF. The CDR3 DNA reads as TGTGCCAGCAGCCGAGCACAGGGGATGAACACTGAAGCTTTCTTT.

This CDR3 reads CASSPQGAEGLYGYTF. Written as DNA, the CDR3 is TGTGCCAGCAGCCCCCAGGGGGCAGAGGGGCTCTATGGCTACACCTTC. The chain uses TRBV3-1 and TRBJ1-2, with 8 bases identical to TRBD1. The CDR3 is 16 amino acids. With V trimmed by 4 bases and J by 4 bases, 11 bases remained unmatched. Germline V gene data show CDR1 as LGHDT and CDR2 as YNNKEL (reference sequence).

The rearrangement uses TRBV6-2 or TRBV6-3 and TRBJ2-7; D may be TRBD2 (5 bases). The CDR3 covers 12 residues. From germline, CDR1 is MNHEY and CDR2 SVGEGT. V was clipped by 6 bases and J by 4 bases, with 10 bases between them. The CDR3 nucleotides are TGTGCCAGCAGGGACTTCGGGTACGAGCAGTACTTC. This codes for CASRDFGYEQYF.

V is TRBV18 and J is TRBJ2-5, with TRBD1 identical over 8 bases. This CDR3 contains 14 residues. The J segment lost 3 bases and the V segment lost 3 bases, leaving 3 bases of the junction unmatched. Looked up from germline, CDR1 is KGHSH and CDR2 is LQKENI. The CDR3 region is CASSPQQGEETQYF. CDR3 DNA sequence: TGTGCCAGCTCACCCCAACAGGGGGAAGAGACCCAGTACTTC. The full variable domain, rest sourced from reference TRBV18 and TRBJ2-5, is NAGVMQNPRHLVRRRGQEARLRCSPMKGHSHVYWYRQLPEEGLKFMVYLQKENIIDESGMPKERFSAEFPKEGPSILRIQQVVRGDSAAYFCASSPQQGEETQYFGPGTRLLVL.

The chain combines TRBV20-1 with TRBJ2-1, with a possible D match to TRBD1 (5 bases). V lost 3 bases and J 3 bases, leaving 9 bases between the germline ends. Germline V gene lookup returns CDR1 DFQATT and CDR2 SNEGSKA (reference sequence). The CDR3 runs to 13 residues. The CDR3, as DNA: TGCAGTGCTAGTCAGGGTGTCTACAATGAGCAGTTCTTC. Translating it yields CSASQGVYNEQFF.

V is TRBV12-3 or TRBV12-4 and J is TRBJ1-5; 7 bases fit TRBD1. Trimming removed 6 bases from V and 4 bases from J; junction bases left unmatched: 6. This CDR3 contains 14 residues. The CDR3 sequence: CASSSGQINQPQHF. CDR3 in DNA: TGTGCCAGCAGCTCGGGACAGATAAATCAGCCCCAGCATTTT.

V gene TRBV30 combines with J gene TRBJ2-5; D gene uncertain. The length of the CDR3 is 16 residues. V gave up 2 bases and J gave up 1 base, with 17 bases separating them. Germline assignment: CDR1 GTSNPN and CDR2 SVGIG (reference sequence). The chain's CDR3 is CAWSSGQRTFQETQYF. In nucleotides, the CDR3 is TGTGCCTGGAGTTCAGGCCAGCGCACCTTCCAAGAGACCCAGTACTTC. Supplemented by reference TRBV30 and TRBJ2-5, the full variable domain reads SQTIHQWPATLVQPVGSPLSLECTVEGTSNPNLYWYRQAAGRGLQLLFYSVGIGQISSEVPQNLSASRPQDRQFILSSKKLLLSDSGFYLCAWSSGQRTFQETQYFGPGTRLLVL.

The rearrangement links TRBV20-1 to TRBJ2-5; a weak D match, TRBD2 (6 bases). This CDR3 is 16 amino acids long. The V and J ends lost 1 base and 1 base respectively, with 16 bases between them. Looked up from germline, CDR1 is DFQATT and CDR2 is SNEGSKA (reference sequence). CDR3 DNA sequence: TGCAGTGCTAGAGCGGACCTAGCGCGCCCCCAAGAGACCCAGTACTTC. Translating gives CSARADLARPQETQYF.

This chain links TRBV15 with TRBJ1-5; possible D gene TRBD1, 6 bases. The germline gives CDR1 LNHNV, CDR2 YYDKDF (reference sequence). This CDR3 is 17 amino acids long. The V end was cut by 3 bases, the J end by 7 bases, with 22 bases between. The CDR3 sequence is CATSRTGQTRVGQPQHF. CDR3 nucleotide sequence: TGTGCCACCAGCAGGACCGGACAGACCCGGGTAGGGCAGCCCCAGCATTTT.

The V call is TRBV4-3, the J call TRBJ1-1, with D perhaps matching TRBD1 (5 bases). V was shortened by 1 base and J by 6 bases, with 15 bases between the two germline ends. CDR3 length: 15 residues. CDR1 and CDR2 from the germline V gene are LGHNA and YSLEER. CDR3 nucleotide sequence: TGCGCCAGCAGCCAAGTTCCGGGGGTTGGCGCTGAAGCTTTCTTT. Translated: CASSQVPGVGAEAFF.

This sequence joins TRBV7-9 and TRBJ1-2; D unresolved. The V gene lost 0 bases and the J gene lost 1 base, with 6 bases spanning the gap. Germline V gene data show CDR1 as SEHNR and CDR2 as FQNEAQ (reference sequence). This CDR3 comprises 14 residues. The CDR3 nucleotides are TGTGCCAGCAGCTTAGCGGCCAGTAACTATGGCTACACCTTC. It codes for CASSLAASNYGYTF.

The chain joins TRBV15 to TRBJ1-1; 9 bases fit TRBD1. This CDR3 is 15 amino acids long. V shed 0 bases, J shed 6 bases, and the junction held 5 bases outside the gene matches. Germline CDR1 and CDR2: LNHNV and YYDKDF (reference sequence). CDR3 protein: CATSRDLDRGAEAFF. Written as DNA, the CDR3 is TGTGCCACCAGCAGAGATCTAGACAGGGGGGCTGAAGCTTTCTTT.

The chain is built from TRBV5-1 and TRBJ1-2, with D unresolved. This CDR3 comprises 12 residues. V lost 4 bases to trimming and J lost 4 bases, with 8 bases between them. The germline CDR1 and CDR2 sequences are SGHRS and YFSETQ. The CDR3 reads CASSVTSYGYTF. The CDR3 nucleotides are TGCGCCAGCAGCGTCACTAGCTATGGCTACACCTTC.